This T cell receptor beta chain was profiled in a study of blood T cells in healthy people across ages. Looking at the study overall: Template switching picked up about one barcoded beta molecule for each two T cells.

This clonotype came up a few times. The CDR3 consists of 19 residues. J was trimmed by 3 bases and V by 0 bases; bases with no gene match: 16. The V gene's germline CDR1 is LGHNA and CDR2 YNFKEQ. Primers used in a second PCR of about 6 to 11 cycles were a sample-barcoded 5' primer and a J-beta primer mix. Each sample yielded at least 2.5 million CDR3-containing paired-end reads. TCRdb used MiXCR to reprocess the 5' RACE reads, holding one entry per CDR3 protein. The sample comprises more than 1 million distinct CDR3 sequences, roughly 45% of which are singletons, and 15% to 20% rests with the top ten.

The chain is built from TRBV4-2 and TRBJ2-7; 8 nucleotides line up with TRBD2. This clonotype was obtained from a woman aged 55 to 70 in good health. The sequencing input was blood. DNA of the CDR3: TGTGCCAGCAGCCAAGAATGGTCCCCCAATAGCGGGAACGACTACGAGCAGTACTTC. This gives the protein CASSQEWSPNSGNDYEQYF.